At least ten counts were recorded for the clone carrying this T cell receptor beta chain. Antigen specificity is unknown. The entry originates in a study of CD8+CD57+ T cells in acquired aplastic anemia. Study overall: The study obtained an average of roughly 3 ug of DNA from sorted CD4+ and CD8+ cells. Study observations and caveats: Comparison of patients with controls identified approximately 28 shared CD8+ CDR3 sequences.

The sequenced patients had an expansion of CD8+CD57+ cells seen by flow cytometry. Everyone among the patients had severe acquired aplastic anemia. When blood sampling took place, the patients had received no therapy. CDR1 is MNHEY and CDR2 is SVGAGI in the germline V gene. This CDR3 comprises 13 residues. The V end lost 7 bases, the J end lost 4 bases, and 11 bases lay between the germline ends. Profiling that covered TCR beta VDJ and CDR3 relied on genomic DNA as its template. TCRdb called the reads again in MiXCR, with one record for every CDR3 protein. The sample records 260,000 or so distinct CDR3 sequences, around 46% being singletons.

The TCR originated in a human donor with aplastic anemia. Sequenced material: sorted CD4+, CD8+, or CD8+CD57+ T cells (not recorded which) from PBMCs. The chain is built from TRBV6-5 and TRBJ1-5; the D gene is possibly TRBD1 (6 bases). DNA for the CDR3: TGTGCCAGCACAACCGGACAGAATCAGCCCCAGCATTTT. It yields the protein CASTTGQNQPQHF.